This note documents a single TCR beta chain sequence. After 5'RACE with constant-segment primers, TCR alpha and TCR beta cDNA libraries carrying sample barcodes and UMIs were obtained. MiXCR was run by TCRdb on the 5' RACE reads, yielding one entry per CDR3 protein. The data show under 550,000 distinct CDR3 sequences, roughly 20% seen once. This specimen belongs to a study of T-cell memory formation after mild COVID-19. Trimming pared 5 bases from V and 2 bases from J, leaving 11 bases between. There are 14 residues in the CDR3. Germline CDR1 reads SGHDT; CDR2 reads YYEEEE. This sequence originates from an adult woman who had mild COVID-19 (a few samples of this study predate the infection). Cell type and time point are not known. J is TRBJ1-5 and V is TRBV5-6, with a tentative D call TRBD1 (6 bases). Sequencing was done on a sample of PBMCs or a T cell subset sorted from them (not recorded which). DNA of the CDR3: TGTGCCAGCAGATGGGGGGCAGGCAATCAGCCCCAGCATTTT. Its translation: CASRWGAGNQPQHF. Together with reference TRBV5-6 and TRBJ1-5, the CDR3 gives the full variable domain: DAGVTQSPTHLIKTRGQQVTLRCSPKSGHDTVSWYQQALGQGPQFIFQYYEEEERQRGNFPDRFSGHQFPNYSSELNVNALLLGDSALYLCASRWGAGNQPQHFGDGTRLSIL.